These T cell receptor beta chains were read from a single sample in a study of CD8+CD57+ T cells in acquired aplastic anemia. TCRdb ran MiXCR on the reads and lists one entry per CDR3 protein. This table holds 120,000 or so distinct CDR3 sequences, 55% to 70% found once. Specimen: sorted CD4+, CD8+, or CD8+CD57+ T cells (not recorded which) from PBMCs. These receptors all stem from a human donor with aplastic anemia. The CDR3 runs from the conserved cysteine through the conserved F or W. A D gene is named only where the DNA matches it firmly. The size field is filled for only some rows; it gives once, few, many or a size class.

TGTGCCAGCAGGTCCACAGGGGTGAACACTGAAGCTTTCTTT CASRSTGVNTEAFF TRBV12-3/TRBV12-4 . TRBD1 TRBJ1-1
TGTGCCAGCAGTCTGGGACAGGGCATCACTGGAAACACCATATATTTT CASSLGQGITGNTIYF TRBV2 many TRBD1 TRBJ1-3
TGTGCCAGCAGTCGGGGACAGCACAATGAGCAGTTCTTC CASSRGQHNEQFF TRBV27 many TRBD1 TRBJ2-1
TGTGCCACCAGCGGGGATTCAGGGGGCTTCTACAATGAGCAGTTCTTC CATSGDSGGFYNEQFF TRBV15 . TRBD1 TRBJ2-1
TGCAGTCCTTATGGTGGGACGGTTAGGGAGACCCAGTACTTC CSPYGGTVRETQYF TRBV20-1 . . TRBJ2-5
TGCAGCGTCCCTGCTTTGGGACTCTATGGCTACACCTTC CSVPALGLYGYTF TRBV29-1 . . TRBJ1-2
TGTGCCAGCACCCTGCCGGGACTAGCGGTCAATGAGCAGTTCTTC CASTLPGLAVNEQFF TRBV11-1 . TRBD2 TRBJ2-1
TGTGCCACCAGTGGTGGCAGCGAGGAAAAACTGTTTTTT CATSGGSEEKLFF TRBV24-1 . . TRBJ1-4
TGCGCCAGCAGCTTAAGGACCGACGGGGCTGGCTACACCTTC CASSLRTDGAGYTF TRBV5-1 . . TRBJ1-2
TGTGCCAGCAGCTTAGAAAGGCCGATCATGGGCGGGGAGCTGTTTTTT CASSLERPIMGGELFF TRBV11-2 few . TRBJ2-2
TGTGCTAGCTGGGTCCCAACCTCCTACGAGCAGTACTTC CASWVPTSYEQYF TRBV7-6 once . TRBJ2-7
TGTGCCAGCAGCCAAGTCGGCAGCTACGAGCAGTACTTC CASSQVGSYEQYF TRBV11-2 . . TRBJ2-7
TGTGCCACCAGTGACCGATCGTACGAGCAGTACTTC CATSDRSYEQYF TRBV24-1 few . TRBJ2-7
TGCAGTGCCCACTACAGGAGCAATCAGCCCCAGCATTTT CSAHYRSNQPQHF TRBV20-1 . . TRBJ1-5
TGTGCCAGCAGCCCGAATCTGTACGAGCAGTACTTC CASSPNLYEQYF TRBV7-8 . . TRBJ2-7
TGTGCCACCAGTGCATCAGGCTATCAGCCCCAGCATTTT CATSASGYQPQHF TRBV24-1 many . TRBJ1-5
TGTGCCAGCAGCCGCTCAGGTAATCTCGCCGGGGAGCTGTTTTTT CASSRSGNLAGELFF TRBV25-1 . . TRBJ2-2
TGCAGTGCTAGAGGACAACGCACAGGAGTTAACTATGGCTACACCTTC CSARGQRTGVNYGYTF TRBV20-1 . . TRBJ1-2
TGTGCCAGCAGTGCCGTAAGTCAAGAGACCCAGTACTTC CASSAVSQETQYF TRBV7-8 once . TRBJ2-5
TGTGCCACCAGTGATTTCTCGGGCGGGGGAATCACAGATACGCAGTATTTT CATSDFSGGGITDTQYF TRBV24-1 . TRBD2 TRBJ2-3
TGCAGTGCCGTCGTTGAGGATCCCCCCTACGAGCAGTACTTC CSAVVEDPPYEQYF TRBV20-1 once . TRBJ2-7
TGTGCCAGCAGCTTAGCGGGTGTCTACGAGCAGTACTTC CASSLAGVYEQYF TRBV7-3 . . TRBJ2-7
TGCAGTGCGATTAGCGGGCAAACAGGGTATGAGCAGTTCTTC CSAISGQTGYEQFF TRBV20-1 . . TRBJ2-1
TGTGCCAGTAGTTCCTACTCCTATAATTCACCCCTCCACTTT CASSSYSYNSPLHF TRBV19 . . TRBJ1-6
TGCGCCAGCAACCCCGGGGTGATTGGGGGGAACTATGGCTACACCTTC CASNPGVIGGNYGYTF TRBV5-1 . . TRBJ1-2
TGTGCCAGCAGTGAAGGGACGCGGGGGGAAGAGCAGTTCTTC CASSEGTRGEEQFF TRBV2 few TRBD2 TRBJ2-1
TGTGCCAGCAGCACAGGGACTAGCGGGGGGGCAAAGTACAATGAGCAGTTCTTC CASSTGTSGGAKYNEQFF TRBV9 . TRBD2 TRBJ2-1
TGCAGCGTCGGGACAGGGGGCTCATCCTACGAGCAGTACTTC CSVGTGGSSYEQYF TRBV29-1 few TRBD1 TRBJ2-7
TGCGCCAGCACAGGACAGGGGTACTCTAATTCACCCCTCCACTTT CASTGQGYSNSPLHF TRBV4-1 many TRBD1 TRBJ1-6
TGTGCCAGCAGCTTAACAGGACGTGAAGCTTTCTTT CASSLTGREAFF TRBV7-8 few . TRBJ1-1
TGTGCCATCAGTGAGGCCCTAGGACAGGGGGACAACTACGAGCAGTACTTC CAISEALGQGDNYEQYF TRBV10-3 few TRBD1 TRBJ2-7
TGCGCCAGCAGTGAGTCGAAAGGAAATAGCAATCAGCCCCAGCATTTT CASSESKGNSNQPQHF TRBV10-1 . . TRBJ1-5
TGTGCCAGCAGCTTTGAGCGGGGGAGCTCCTACGAGCAGTACTTC CASSFERGSSYEQYF TRBV12-1 . . TRBJ2-7
TGTGCCAGCAGCGTCGACCGTCAAGAGACCCAGTACTTC CASSVDRQETQYF TRBV7-6 few . TRBJ2-5
TGCAGTGCTAGAGATCGTGGGGTTGGGATGGGATCCTACAATGAGCAGTTCTTC CSARDRGVGMGSYNEQFF TRBV20-1 . . TRBJ2-1
TGCGCCAGCAGCCAAGCCAGAGGCAATCAGCCCCAGCATTTT CASSQARGNQPQHF TRBV4-3 many . TRBJ1-5
TGTGCCAGCAGCGTGACAGTGTTCGGGGAGCTGTTTTTT CASSVTVFGELFF TRBV7-9 . . TRBJ2-2
TGTGCCAGCAGCCCAGGCGGGCGGTTTCAGTACTTC CASSPGGRFQYF TRBV7-9 many . TRBJ2-7
TGCAGCGACCAGGGGGCCTCGGAGACCCAGTACTTC CSDQGASETQYF TRBV29-1 . TRBD1 TRBJ2-5
TGTGCCATCAGTGAGCGGCGCGACAGGGGATACACTGAAGCTTTCTTT CAISERRDRGYTEAFF TRBV10-3 few TRBD1 TRBJ1-1
TGCAGTGCTACCCGGGACTACAACTCCTACGAGCAGTACTTC CSATRDYNSYEQYF TRBV20-1 . TRBD2 TRBJ2-7
TGTGCCAGCAGTGTTTTTAACAACCCTAACTATGGCTACACCTTC CASSVFNNPNYGYTF TRBV6-1 many . TRBJ1-2
TGCAGCGTTGACAGGGGTTTGGGTGGCTACACCTTC CSVDRGLGGYTF TRBV29-1 few . TRBJ1-2
TGCAGTGCTCAACCGGACGGCTACACTGAAGCTTTCTTT CSAQPDGYTEAFF TRBV20-1 . . TRBJ1-1